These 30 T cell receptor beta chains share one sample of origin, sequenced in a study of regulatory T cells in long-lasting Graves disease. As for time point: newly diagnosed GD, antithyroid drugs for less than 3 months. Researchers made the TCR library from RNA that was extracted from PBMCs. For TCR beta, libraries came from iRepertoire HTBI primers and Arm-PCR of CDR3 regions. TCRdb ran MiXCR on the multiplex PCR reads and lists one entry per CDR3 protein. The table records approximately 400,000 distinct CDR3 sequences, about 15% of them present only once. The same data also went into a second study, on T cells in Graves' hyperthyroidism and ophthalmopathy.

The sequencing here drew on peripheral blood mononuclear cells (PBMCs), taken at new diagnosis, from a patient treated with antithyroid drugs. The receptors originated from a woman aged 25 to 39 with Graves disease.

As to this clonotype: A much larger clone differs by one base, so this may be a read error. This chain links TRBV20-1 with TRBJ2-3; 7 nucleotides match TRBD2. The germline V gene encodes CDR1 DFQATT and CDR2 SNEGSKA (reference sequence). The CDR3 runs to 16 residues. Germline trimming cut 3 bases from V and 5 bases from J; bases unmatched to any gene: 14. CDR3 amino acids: CSASPKTSRSQDTQYF. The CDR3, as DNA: TGCAGTGCTAGCCCCAAGACTAGCAGGAGCCAAGATACGCAGTATTTT.

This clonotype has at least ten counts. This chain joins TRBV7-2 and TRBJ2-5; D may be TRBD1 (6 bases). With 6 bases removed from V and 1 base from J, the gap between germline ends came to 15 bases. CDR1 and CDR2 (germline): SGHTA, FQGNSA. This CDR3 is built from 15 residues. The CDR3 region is CASRGRDTSQETQYF. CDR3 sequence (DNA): TGTGCCAGCAGGGGCCGGGACACCTCCCAAGAGACCCAGTACTTC.

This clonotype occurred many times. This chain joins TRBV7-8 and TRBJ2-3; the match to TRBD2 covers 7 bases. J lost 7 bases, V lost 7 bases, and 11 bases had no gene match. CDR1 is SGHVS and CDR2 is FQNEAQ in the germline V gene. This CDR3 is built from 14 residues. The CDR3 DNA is TGTGCCAGCACCTTTCCGGGAGGCCCAAATACGCAGTATTTT. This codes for CASTFPGGPNTQYF.

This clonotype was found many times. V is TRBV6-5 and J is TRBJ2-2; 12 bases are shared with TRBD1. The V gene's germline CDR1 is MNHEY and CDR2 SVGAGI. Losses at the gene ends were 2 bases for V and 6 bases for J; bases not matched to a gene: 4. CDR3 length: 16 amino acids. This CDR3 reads CASSYRDRGPSGELFF. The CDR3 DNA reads TGTGCCAGCAGTTACCGGGACAGGGGGCCCTCCGGGGAGCTGTTTTTT.

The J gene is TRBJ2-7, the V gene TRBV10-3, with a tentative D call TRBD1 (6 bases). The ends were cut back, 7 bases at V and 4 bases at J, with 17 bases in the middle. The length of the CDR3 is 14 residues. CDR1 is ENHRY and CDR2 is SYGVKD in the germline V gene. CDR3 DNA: TGTGCCATCAAACCGGGACAAGAATATTACGAGCAGTACTTC. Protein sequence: CAIKPGQEYYEQYF.

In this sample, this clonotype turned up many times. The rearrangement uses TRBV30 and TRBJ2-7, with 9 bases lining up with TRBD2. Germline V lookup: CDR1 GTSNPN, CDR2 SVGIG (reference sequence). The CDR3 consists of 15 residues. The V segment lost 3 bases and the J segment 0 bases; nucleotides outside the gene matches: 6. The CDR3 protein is CAWRIAGAYSYEQYF. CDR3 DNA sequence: TGTGCCTGGAGAATAGCGGGAGCGTACTCCTACGAGCAGTACTTC. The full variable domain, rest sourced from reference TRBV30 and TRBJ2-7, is SQTIHQWPATLVQPVGSPLSLECTVEGTSNPNLYWYRQAAGRGLQLLFYSVGIGQISSEVPQNLSASRPQDRQFILSSKKLLLSDSGFYLCAWRIAGAYSYEQYFGPGTRLTVT.

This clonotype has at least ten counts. The CDR3 nucleotides read TGTGCCAGCAGCTTAAAAGGTGGCAATGAGCAGTTCTTC. Protein sequence: CASSLKGGNEQFF. The chain recombines TRBV7-3 with TRBJ2-1; D ambiguous. Germline CDR1 and CDR2: SGHTA and FQGTGA. V was pared by 1 base and J by 6 bases, with 7 bases between. The CDR3 loop spans 13 amino acids. Combining the CDR3 with reference TRBV7-3 and TRBJ2-1 gives the whole variable domain GAGVSQTPSNKVTEKGKYVELRCDPISGHTALYWYRQSLGQGPEFLIYFQGTGAADDSGLPNDRFFAVRPEGSVSTLKIQRTERGDSAVYLCASSLKGGNEQFFGPGTRLTVL.

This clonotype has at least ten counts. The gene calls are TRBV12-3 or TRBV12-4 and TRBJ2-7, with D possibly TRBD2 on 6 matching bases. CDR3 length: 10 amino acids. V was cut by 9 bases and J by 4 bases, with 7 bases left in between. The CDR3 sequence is CARAGYEQYF. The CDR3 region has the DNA TGTGCCAGGGCGGGGTACGAGCAGTACTTC.

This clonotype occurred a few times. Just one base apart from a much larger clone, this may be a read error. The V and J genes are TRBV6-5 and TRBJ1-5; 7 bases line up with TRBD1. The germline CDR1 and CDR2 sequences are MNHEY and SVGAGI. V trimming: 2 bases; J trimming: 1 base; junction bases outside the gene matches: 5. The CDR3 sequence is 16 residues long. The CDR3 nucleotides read TGTGCCAGCAGTTACCTCCGGACAGGCAGCAATCAGCCCCAGCATTTT. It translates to CASSYLRTGSNQPQHF.

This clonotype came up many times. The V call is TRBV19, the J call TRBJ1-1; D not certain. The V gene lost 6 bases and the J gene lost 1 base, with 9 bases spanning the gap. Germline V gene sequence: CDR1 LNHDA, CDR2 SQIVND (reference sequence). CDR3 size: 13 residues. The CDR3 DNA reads TGTGCCAGTAGCCCTAAAAGGAACACTGAAGCTTTCTTT. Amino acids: CASSPKRNTEAFF. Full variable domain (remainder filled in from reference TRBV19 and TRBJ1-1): DGGITQSPKYLFRKEGQNVTLSCEQNLNHDAMYWYRQDPGQGLRLIYYSQIVNDFQKGDIAEGYSVSREKKESFPLTVTSAQKNPTAFYLCASSPKRNTEAFFGQGTRLTVV.

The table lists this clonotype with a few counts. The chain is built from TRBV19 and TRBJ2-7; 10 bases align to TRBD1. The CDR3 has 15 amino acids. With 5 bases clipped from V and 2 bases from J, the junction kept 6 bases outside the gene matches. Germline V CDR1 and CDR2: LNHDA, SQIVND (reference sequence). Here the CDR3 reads CASSGDGTGAYEQYF. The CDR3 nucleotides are TGTGCCAGTAGTGGGGACGGGACAGGGGCCTACGAGCAGTACTTC. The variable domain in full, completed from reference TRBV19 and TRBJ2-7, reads DGGITQSPKYLFRKEGQNVTLSCEQNLNHDAMYWYRQDPGQGLRLIYYSQIVNDFQKGDIAEGYSVSREKKESFPLTVTSAQKNPTAFYLCASSGDGTGAYEQYFGPGTRLTVT.

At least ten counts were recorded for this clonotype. The CDR3 bases are TGTGCCGCTGACAACCTACCCCGCGGATATGGCTACACCTTC. It specifies CAADNLPRGYGYTF. This rearrangement joins TRBV30 to TRBJ1-2, with D unclear. Between the trimmed V and J ends, which lost 8 bases and 5 bases, there was a span of 21 bases. The length of the CDR3 is 14 residues. Germline V gene sequence: CDR1 GTSNPN, CDR2 SVGIG (reference sequence).

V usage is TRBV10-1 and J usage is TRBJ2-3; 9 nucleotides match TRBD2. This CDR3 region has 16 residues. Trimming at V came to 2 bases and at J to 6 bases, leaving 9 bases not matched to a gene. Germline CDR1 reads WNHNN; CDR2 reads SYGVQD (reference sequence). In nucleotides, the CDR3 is TGCGCCAGCAGTGAGCCCTCAGCGGGAGGTACGGATACGCAGTATTTT. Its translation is CASSEPSAGGTDTQYF.

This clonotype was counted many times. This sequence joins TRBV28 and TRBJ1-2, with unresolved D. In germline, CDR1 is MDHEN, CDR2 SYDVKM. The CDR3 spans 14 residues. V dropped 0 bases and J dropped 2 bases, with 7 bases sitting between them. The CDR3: CASSLCLPNYGYTF. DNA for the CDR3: TGTGCCAGCAGTTTATGCCTACCCAACTATGGCTACACCTTC.

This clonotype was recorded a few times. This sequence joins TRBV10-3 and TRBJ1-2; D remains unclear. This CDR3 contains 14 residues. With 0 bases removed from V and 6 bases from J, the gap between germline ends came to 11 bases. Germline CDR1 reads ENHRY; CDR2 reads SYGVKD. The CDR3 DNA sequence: TGTGCCATCAGTGAGTCTTTACTCGGACATGGCTACACCTTC. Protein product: CAISESLLGHGYTF.

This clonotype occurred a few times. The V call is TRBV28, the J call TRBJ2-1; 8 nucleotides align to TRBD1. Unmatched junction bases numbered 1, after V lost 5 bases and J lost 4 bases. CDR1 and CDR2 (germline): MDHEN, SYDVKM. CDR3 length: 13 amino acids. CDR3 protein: CASSDRGYNEQFF. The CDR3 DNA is TGTGCCAGCAGTGACAGGGGATACAATGAGCAGTTCTTC.

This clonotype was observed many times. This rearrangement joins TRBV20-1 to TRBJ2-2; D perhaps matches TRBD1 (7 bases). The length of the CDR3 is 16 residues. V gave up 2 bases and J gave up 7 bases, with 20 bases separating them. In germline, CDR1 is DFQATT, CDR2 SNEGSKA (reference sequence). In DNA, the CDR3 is TGCAGTGCTAGATTATTCGGAGGGGGCGATGGCGGGGAGCTGTTTTTT. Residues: CSARLFGGGDGGELFF.

The CDR3 protein is CSATGVPPSPTEAFF. The CDR3 coding sequence is TGCAGTGCTACCGGGGTCCCCCCTTCCCCTACTGAAGCTTTCTTT. This chain joins TRBV20-1 and TRBJ1-1; D uncertain. V was trimmed by 4 bases and J by 5 bases, leaving 20 bases between them. In germline, CDR1 is DFQATT, CDR2 SNEGSKA (reference sequence). The CDR3 has 15 amino acids.

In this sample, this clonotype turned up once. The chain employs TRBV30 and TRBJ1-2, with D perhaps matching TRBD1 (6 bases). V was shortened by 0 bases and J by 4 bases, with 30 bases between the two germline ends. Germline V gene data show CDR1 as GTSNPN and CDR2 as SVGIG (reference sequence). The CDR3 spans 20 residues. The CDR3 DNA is TGTGCCTGGAGTGTACGAAGGGGGGCAGTCTGGCCTCCCCCCCTCTATGGCTACACCTTC. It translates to CAWSVRRGAVWPPPLYGYTF.

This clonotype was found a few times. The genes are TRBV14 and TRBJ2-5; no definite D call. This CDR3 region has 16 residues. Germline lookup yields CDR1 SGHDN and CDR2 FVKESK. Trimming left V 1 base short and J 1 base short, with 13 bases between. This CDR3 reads CASSQGSGGLQETQYF. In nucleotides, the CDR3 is TGTGCCAGCAGCCAAGGATCTGGCGGCCTCCAAGAGACCCAGTACTTC.

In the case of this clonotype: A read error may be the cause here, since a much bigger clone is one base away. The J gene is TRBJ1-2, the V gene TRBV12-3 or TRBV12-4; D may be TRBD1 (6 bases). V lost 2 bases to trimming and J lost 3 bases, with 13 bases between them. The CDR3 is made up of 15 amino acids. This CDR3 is CASSLWDNDYYGYTF. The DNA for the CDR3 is TGTGCCAGCAGTTTATGGGACAATGACTACTATGGCTACACCTTC.

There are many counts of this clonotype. The CDR3 region is CASSLALAVNEQFF. CDR3 DNA: TGTGCCAGCAGCTTAGCACTAGCCGTCAATGAGCAGTTCTTC. V usage is TRBV11-2 and J usage is TRBJ2-1, with a possible D match to TRBD2 (6 bases). V was pared by 1 base and J by 6 bases, with 10 bases between. CDR1 and CDR2 from the germline V gene are SGHAT and FQNNGV. The CDR3 is 14 amino acids.

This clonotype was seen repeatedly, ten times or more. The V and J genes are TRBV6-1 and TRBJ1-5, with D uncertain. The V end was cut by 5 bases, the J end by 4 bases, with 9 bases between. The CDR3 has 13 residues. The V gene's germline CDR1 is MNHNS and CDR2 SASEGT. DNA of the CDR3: TGTGCCAGCAGTCGGGCACTTAATCAGCCCCAGCATTTT. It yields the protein CASSRALNQPQHF.

The CDR3 DNA is TGTGCCAGCAGCGAACTAGCGGGGGCTGAGTCAGATACGCAGTATTTT. It translates to CASSELAGAESDTQYF. The V and J genes are TRBV6-1 and TRBJ2-3, with TRBD2 matching over 11 bases. Germline V lookup: CDR1 MNHNS, CDR2 SASEGT. Trimming cost V 6 bases and J 4 bases; bases outside gene matches: 9. The CDR3 length is 16 residues.

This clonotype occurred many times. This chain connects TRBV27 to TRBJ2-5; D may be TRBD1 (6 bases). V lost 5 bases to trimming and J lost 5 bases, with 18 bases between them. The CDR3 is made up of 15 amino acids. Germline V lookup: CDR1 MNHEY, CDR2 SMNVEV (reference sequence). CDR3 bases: TGTGCCAGCAGTCAGCAGGGGTCTGATGCGGAGACCCAGTACTTC. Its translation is CASSQQGSDAETQYF.

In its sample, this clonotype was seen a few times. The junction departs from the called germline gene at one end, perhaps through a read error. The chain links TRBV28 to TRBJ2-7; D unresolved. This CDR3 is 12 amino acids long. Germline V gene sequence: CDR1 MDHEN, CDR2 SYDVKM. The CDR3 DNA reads TGTGCCAGCAGTTCCTTGAGATACGAGCAGCACTTC. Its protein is CASSSLRYEQHF.

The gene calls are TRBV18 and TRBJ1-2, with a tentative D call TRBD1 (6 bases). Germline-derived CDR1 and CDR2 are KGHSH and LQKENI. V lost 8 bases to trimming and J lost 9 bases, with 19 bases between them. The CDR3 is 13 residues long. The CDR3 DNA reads TGTGCCAGCCGGGGGGGCCCTGAGGAGAGCTACACCTTC. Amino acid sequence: CASRGGPEESYTF.

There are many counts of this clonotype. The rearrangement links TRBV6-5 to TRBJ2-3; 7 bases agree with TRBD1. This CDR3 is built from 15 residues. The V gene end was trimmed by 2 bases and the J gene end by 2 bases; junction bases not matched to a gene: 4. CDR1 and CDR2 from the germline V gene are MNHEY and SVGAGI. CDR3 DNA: TGTGCCAGCAGTTACGTTGACAGGGACACAGATACGCAGTATTTT. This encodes CASSYVDRDTDTQYF.

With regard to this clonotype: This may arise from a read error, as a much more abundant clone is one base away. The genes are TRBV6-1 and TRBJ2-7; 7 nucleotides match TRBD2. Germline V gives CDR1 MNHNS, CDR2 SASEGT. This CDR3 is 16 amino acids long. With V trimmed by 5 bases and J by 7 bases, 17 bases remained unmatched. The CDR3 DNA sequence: TGTGCCAGCAGTCGCCCCGGGGGGAGCTCCTACAATGAGCAGTACTTC. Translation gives CASSRPGGSSYNEQYF.

Here the CDR3 reads CASSARASYNEQFF. CDR3 in DNA: TGCGCCAGCAGCGCCAGGGCCTCCTACAATGAGCAGTTCTTC. The chain links TRBV4-1 to TRBJ2-1, with D perhaps matching TRBD1 (5 bases). The CDR3 is 14 residues long. Germline V gene lookup returns CDR1 MGHRA and CDR2 YSYEKL. Trimming removed 5 bases at V and 0 bases at J, with 8 bases between.